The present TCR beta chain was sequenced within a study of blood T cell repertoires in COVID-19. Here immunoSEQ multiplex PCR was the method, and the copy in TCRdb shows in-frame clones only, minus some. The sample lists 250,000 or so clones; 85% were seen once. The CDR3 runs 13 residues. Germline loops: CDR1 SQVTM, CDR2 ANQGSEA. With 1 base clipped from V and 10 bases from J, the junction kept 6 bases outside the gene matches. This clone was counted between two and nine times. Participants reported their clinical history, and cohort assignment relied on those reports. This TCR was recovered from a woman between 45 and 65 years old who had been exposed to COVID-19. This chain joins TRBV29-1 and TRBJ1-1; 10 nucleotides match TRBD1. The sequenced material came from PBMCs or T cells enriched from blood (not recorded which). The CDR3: CSVEGNDRGRAFF. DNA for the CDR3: TGCAGCGTTGAAGGGAACGACAGGGGGCGAGCTTTCTTT.